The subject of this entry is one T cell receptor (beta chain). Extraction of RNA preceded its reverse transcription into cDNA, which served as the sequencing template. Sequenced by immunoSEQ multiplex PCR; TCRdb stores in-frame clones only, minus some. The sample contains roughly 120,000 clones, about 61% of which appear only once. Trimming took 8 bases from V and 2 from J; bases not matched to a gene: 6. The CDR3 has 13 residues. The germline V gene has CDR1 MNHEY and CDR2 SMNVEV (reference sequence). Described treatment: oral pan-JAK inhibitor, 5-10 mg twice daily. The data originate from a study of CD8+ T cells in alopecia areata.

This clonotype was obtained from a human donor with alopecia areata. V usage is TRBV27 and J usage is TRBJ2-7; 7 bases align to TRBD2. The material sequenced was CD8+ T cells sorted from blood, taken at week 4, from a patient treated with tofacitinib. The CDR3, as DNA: TGTGCCAGCTGGGGAGGGACTACCTACGAGCAGTACTTC. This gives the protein CASWGGTTYEQYF.